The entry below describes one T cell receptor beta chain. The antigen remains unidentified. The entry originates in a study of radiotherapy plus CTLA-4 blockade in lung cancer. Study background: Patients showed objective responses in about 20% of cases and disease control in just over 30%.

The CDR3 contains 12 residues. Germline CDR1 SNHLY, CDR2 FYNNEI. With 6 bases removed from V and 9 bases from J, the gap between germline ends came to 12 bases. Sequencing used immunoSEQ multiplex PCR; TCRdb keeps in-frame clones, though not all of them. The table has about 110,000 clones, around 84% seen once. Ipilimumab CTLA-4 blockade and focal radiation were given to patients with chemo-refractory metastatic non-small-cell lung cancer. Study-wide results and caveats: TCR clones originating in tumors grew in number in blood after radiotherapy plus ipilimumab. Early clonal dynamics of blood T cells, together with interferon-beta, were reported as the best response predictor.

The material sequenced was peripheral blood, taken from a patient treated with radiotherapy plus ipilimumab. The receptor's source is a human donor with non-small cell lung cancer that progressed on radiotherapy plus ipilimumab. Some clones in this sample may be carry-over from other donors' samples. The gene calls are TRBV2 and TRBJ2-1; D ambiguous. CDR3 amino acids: CASRDGSLEQFF. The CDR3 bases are TGTGCCAGCAGAGACGGGTCGCTTGAGCAGTTCTTC.